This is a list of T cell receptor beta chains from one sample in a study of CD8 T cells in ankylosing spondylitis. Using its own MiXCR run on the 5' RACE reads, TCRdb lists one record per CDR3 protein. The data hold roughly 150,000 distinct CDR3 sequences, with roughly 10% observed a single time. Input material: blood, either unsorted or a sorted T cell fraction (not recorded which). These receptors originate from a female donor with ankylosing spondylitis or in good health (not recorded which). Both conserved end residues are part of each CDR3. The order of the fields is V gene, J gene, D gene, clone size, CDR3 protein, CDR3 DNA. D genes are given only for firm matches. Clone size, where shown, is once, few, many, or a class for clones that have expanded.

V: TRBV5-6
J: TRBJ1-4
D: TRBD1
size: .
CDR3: CASRNRGGEKLFF
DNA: TGTGCCAGCAGAAACAGGGGGGGCGAAAAACTGTTTTTT

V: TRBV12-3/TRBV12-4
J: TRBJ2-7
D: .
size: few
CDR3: CASSGTGGPYEQYF
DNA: TGTGCCAGCAGTGGAACCGGGGGCCCCTACGAGCAGTACTTC

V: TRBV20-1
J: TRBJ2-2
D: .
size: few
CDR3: CSARDTGGGGAGELFF
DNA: TGCAGTGCCAGGGACACCGGGGGTGGTGGCGCCGGGGAGCTGTTTTTT

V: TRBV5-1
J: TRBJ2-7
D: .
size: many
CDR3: CASSLDAYEQYF
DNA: TGCGCCAGCAGCTTGGATGCCTACGAGCAGTACTTC

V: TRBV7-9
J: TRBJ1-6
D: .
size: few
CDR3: CASSLARPGNSPLHF
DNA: TGTGCCAGCAGCCTCGCCCGACCAGGGAATTCACCCCTCCACTTT

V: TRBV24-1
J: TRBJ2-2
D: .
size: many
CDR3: CATSGGGELFF
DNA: TGTGCCACCAGTGGAGGCGGGGAGCTGTTTTTT

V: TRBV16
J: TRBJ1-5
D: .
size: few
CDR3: CASSQGGSLGNQPQHF
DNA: TGTGCCAGCAGCCAGGGAGGCAGCTTGGGCAATCAGCCCCAGCATTTT

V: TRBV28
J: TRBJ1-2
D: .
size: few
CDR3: CASSLDLGGARHGYTF
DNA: TGTGCCAGCAGTTTAGACCTTGGGGGGGCTCGTCATGGCTACACCTTC

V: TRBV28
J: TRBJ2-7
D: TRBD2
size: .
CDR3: CASRLLAGGRGEQYF
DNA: TGTGCCAGCAGGCTCCTGGCGGGAGGCCGGGGAGAGCAGTACTTC

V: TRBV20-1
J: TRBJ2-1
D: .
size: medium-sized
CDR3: CSARRVYNEQFF
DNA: TGCAGTGCTAGACGCGTGTACAATGAGCAGTTCTTC

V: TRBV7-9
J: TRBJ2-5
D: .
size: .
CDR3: CASSRSGEETQYF
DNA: TGTGCCAGCAGCAGAAGCGGAGAAGAGACCCAGTACTTC

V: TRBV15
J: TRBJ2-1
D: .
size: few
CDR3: CATSRDSIRNEQFF
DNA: TGTGCCACCAGCAGGGACAGCATCCGCAATGAGCAGTTCTTC

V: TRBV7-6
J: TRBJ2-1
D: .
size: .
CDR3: CASSPVDPNNEQFF
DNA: TGTGCCAGCAGCCCAGTGGACCCGAACAATGAGCAGTTCTTC

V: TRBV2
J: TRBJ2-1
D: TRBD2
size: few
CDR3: CASSVGGYSYNEQFF
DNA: TGTGCCAGCAGTGTGGGGGGGTACTCCTACAATGAGCAGTTCTTC

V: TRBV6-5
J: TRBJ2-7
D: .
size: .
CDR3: CASSYGPPPREQYF
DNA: TGTGCCAGCAGTTATGGGCCACCGCCCCGCGAGCAGTACTTC

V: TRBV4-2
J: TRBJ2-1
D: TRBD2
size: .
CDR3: CASTSLPGLGTTNEQFF
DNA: TGTGCCAGCACCTCCTTACCTGGACTAGGCACTACTAATGAGCAGTTCTTC

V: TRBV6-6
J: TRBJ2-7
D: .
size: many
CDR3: CATRGGLEQYF
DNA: TGTGCCACCCGAGGGGGGCTAGAGCAGTACTTC

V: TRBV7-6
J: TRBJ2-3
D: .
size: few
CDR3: CASSLSSGTDTQYF
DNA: TGTGCCAGCAGCTTATCTAGCGGCACAGATACGCAGTATTTT

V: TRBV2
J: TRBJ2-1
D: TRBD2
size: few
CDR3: CASRMASGSGNEQFF
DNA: TGTGCCAGCCGGATGGCCAGCGGGAGTGGGAATGAGCAGTTCTTC

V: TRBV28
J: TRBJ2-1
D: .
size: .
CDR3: CASSLSGLYNEQFF
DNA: TGTGCCAGCAGTTTGAGCGGGCTATACAATGAGCAGTTCTTC

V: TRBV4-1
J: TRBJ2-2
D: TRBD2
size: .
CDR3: CAGSSGRTGELFF
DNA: TGCGCCGGATCTAGCGGGAGGACCGGGGAGCTGTTTTTT

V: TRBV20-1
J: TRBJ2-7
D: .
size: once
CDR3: CSAGGGQDTSYEQYF
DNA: TGCAGTGCGGGGGGGGGACAGGACACCTCCTACGAGCAGTACTTC

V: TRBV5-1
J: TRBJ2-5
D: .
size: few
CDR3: CASSPVGNLIQETQYF
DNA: TGCGCCAGCAGCCCCGTCGGGAATCTGATCCAAGAGACCCAGTACTTC

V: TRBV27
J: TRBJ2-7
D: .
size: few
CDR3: CASSFGDTYEQYF
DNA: TGTGCCAGCAGTTTCGGGGATACCTACGAGCAGTACTTC

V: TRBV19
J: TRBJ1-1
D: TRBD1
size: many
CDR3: CASSTRDSTLNTEAFF
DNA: TGTGCCAGTAGTACCCGGGACAGTACTTTGAACACTGAAGCTTTCTTT

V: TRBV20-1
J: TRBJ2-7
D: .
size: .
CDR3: CSASEFLRYEQYF
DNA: TGCAGTGCTAGTGAGTTTCTTCGGTACGAGCAGTACTTC

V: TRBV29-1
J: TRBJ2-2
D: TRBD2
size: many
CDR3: CSVEETLAGAVGELFF
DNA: TGCAGCGTTGAAGAGACACTAGCGGGAGCGGTCGGGGAGCTGTTTTTT